Below are 25 T cell receptor beta chains sequenced from a single sample in a study of cytomegalovirus exposure and HLA in healthy donors. The PCR ran on 60 Vbeta and 13 Jbeta primers. Clones were read by immunoSEQ multiplex PCR, and TCRdb kept only the in-frame ones, dropping some. The data show about 130,000 clones, 75% to 85% seen once. Sequencing used PBMCs. The receptors shown here come from a man aged 40-55 years in good health and CMV-seronegative.

The V call is TRBV6-5, the J call TRBJ1-4; TRBD1 might be the D (6 bases). The CDR3 consists of 15 residues. Germline values: CDR1 MNHEY, CDR2 SVGAGI. V was clipped by 5 bases and J by 7 bases, with 17 bases between them. CDR3: CASSTGRGAAEKLFF. Here the CDR3 DNA reads TGTGCCAGCAGTACCGGGCGGGGGGCGGCTGAAAAACTGTTTTTT.

This clone turned up a few times. This chain links TRBV30 with TRBJ2-2, with 7 bases lining up with TRBD2. Germline CDR1 and CDR2: GTSNPN and SVGIG (reference sequence). The length of the CDR3 is 14 residues. The junction had 2 bases not matched to a gene; V was cut back by 0 bases and J by 4 bases. Here the CDR3 reads CAWSVGRSTGELFF. CDR3 bases: TGTGCCTGGAGTGTCGGGAGGAGCACCGGGGAGCTGTTTTTT.

The chain recombines TRBV28 with TRBJ2-1, with 10 bases lining up with TRBD2. The CDR3 is 17 residues long. V lost 5 bases to trimming and J lost 5 bases; unmatched junction nucleotides: 12. The germline CDR1 and CDR2 sequences are MDHEN and SYDVKM. The CDR3 DNA is TGTGCCAGCAGTCCTTGGGCTCGTAGCGGGGGGAACAATGAGCAGTTCTTC. Residues: CASSPWARSGGNNEQFF.

The table lists this clone with a count of one. The CDR3 here is CASSPPSVSYGYTF. The CDR3 DNA reads as TGTGCCAGCTCACCACCTTCGGTCTCGTATGGCTACACCTTC. This chain connects TRBV18 to TRBJ1-2, with unresolved D. Trimming cost V 0 bases and J 5 bases, with 10 bases left between them. Germline-derived CDR1 and CDR2 are KGHSH and LQKENI. The CDR3 contains 14 residues.

The gene calls are TRBV4-2 and TRBJ1-6; 9 bases are a match to TRBD1. V shed 4 bases, J shed 4 bases, and the junction held 11 bases outside the gene matches. There are 18 residues in the CDR3. Germline V gene sequence: CDR1 LGHNA, CDR2 YNFKEQ. CDR3 region: CASSPGQGRSLYNSPLHF. The CDR3 DNA reads TGTGCCAGCAGCCCCGGACAGGGGAGATCGCTTTATAATTCACCCCTCCACTTT.

This clone was recorded a few times. The V and J genes are TRBV30 and TRBJ1-1; tentative D call: TRBD1 (5 bases). This CDR3 has 15 residues. V lost 0 bases, J lost 3 bases, and 14 bases lay in between. Germline lookup yields CDR1 GTSNPN and CDR2 SVGIG (reference sequence). CDR3 loop: CAWSVLGRVDTEAFF. CDR3 bases: TGTGCCTGGAGTGTACTGGGCAGGGTGGACACTGAAGCTTTCTTT.

This chain joins TRBV7-3 and TRBJ2-1; the match to TRBD1 covers 7 bases. This CDR3 spans 13 amino acids. Germline CDR1 reads SGHTA; CDR2 reads FQGTGA. The junction had 8 bases not matched to a gene; V was cut back by 6 bases and J by 9 bases. CDR3 bases: TGTGCCAGCAGATCTACAGGGGCGGGTGAGCAGTTCTTC. Encoded protein: CASRSTGAGEQFF.

This sequence joins TRBV11-2 and TRBJ2-1, with a tentative D call TRBD2 (6 bases). This CDR3 contains 15 residues. Germline V gene sequence: CDR1 SGHAT, CDR2 FQNNGV. The V end was cut by 1 base, the J end by 2 bases, with 9 bases between. The CDR3 here is CASSLVAGTYNEQFF. In DNA, the CDR3 is TGTGCCAGCAGCTTAGTGGCGGGAACCTACAATGAGCAGTTCTTC.

The chain couples TRBV6-1 to TRBJ1-5; 9 bases agree with TRBD1. Looked up from germline, CDR1 is MNHNS and CDR2 is SASEGT. V lost 6 bases to trimming and J lost 5 bases; unmatched junction nucleotides: 8. CDR3 length equals 15 residues. In nucleotides, the CDR3 is TGTGCCAGCAGCCAGGACAGGGGAGGCGATCAGCCCCAGCATTTT. Protein: CASSQDRGGDQPQHF.

This sequence joins TRBV6-5 and TRBJ1-1, with D unresolved. V was clipped by 0 bases and J by 4 bases, with 12 bases between them. The CDR3 is 15 residues long. Germline CDR1 MNHEY, CDR2 SVGAGI. CDR3 loop: CASSYSSRGPTEAFF. The CDR3 nucleotides are TGTGCCAGCAGTTACTCGAGCAGAGGGCCCACTGAAGCTTTCTTT.

This chain uses TRBV28 with TRBJ1-2, with D perhaps TRBD1 (6 bases). The CDR3 sequence is 12 residues long. V shed 8 bases and J shed 2 bases, with 9 bases lying between them. Germline-derived CDR1 and CDR2 are MDHEN and SYDVKM. CDR3 DNA: TGTGCCAGCGAGACAGGAAACTATGGCTACACCTTC. Its protein product is CASETGNYGYTF.

The chain carries TRBV7-9 and TRBJ2-1; tentative D call: TRBD1 (7 bases). CDR1 is SEHNR, CDR2 FQNEAQ, per germline (reference sequence). CDR3 length: 14 amino acids. V dropped 7 bases and J dropped 2 bases, with 12 bases sitting between them. This chain's CDR3 is CASTQGGAYNEQFF. CDR3 nucleotide sequence: TGTGCCAGCACCCAGGGGGGCGCCTACAATGAGCAGTTCTTC.

V and J are TRBV15 and TRBJ2-3; 10 nucleotides align to TRBD2. Germline CDR1 is LNHNV and CDR2 is YYDKDF (reference sequence). Unmatched junction bases numbered 11, after V lost 1 base and J lost 10 bases. The CDR3 is 16 residues long. For the CDR3, the DNA is TGTGCCACCAGCAGAGTAGCGGGGGGACAAAGTTCTCCGCAGTATTTT. This sequence encodes CATSRVAGGQSSPQYF.

Only a few counts were recorded for this clone. The genes are TRBV28 and TRBJ1-3; D may be TRBD1 (6 bases). Trimming took 3 bases from V and 1 from J, leaving 7 bases between them. This CDR3 has 14 residues. Germline CDR1 MDHEN, CDR2 SYDVKM. CDR3 protein: CASSFQGSGNTIYF. The CDR3 nucleotides are TGTGCCAGCAGTTTCCAGGGGTCTGGAAACACCATATATTTT. The full variable domain, its missing parts supplied by reference TRBV28 and TRBJ1-3, is DVKVTQSSRYLVKRTGEKVFLECVQDMDHENMFWYRQDPGLGLRLIYFSYDVKMKEKGDIPEGYSVSREKKERFSLILESASTNQTSMYLCASSFQGSGNTIYFGEGSWLTVV.

The chain employs TRBV2 and TRBJ1-5; D remains ambiguous. This CDR3 has 13 residues. CDR1 is SNHLY and CDR2 is FYNNEI in the germline V gene. V gave up 6 bases and J gave up 1 base, with 7 bases separating them. The CDR3 nucleotides read TGTGCCAGCAGGGGAGACAGCAATCAGCCCCAGCATTTT. Amino acid sequence: CASRGDSNQPQHF. The full variable domain, with the rest looked up from reference TRBV2 and TRBJ1-5, is EPEVTQTPSHQVTQMGQEVILRCVPISNHLYFYWYRQILGQKVEFLVSFYNNEISEKSEIFDDQFSVERPDGSNFTLKIRSTKLEDSAMYFCASRGDSNQPQHFGDGTRLSIL.

This clone was counted a few times. This rearrangement joins TRBV6-5 to TRBJ1-1; D possibly corresponds to TRBD1 (5 bases). With 0 bases removed from V and 8 bases from J, the gap between germline ends came to 10 bases. The germline V gene encodes CDR1 MNHEY and CDR2 SVGAGI. The CDR3 spans 13 residues. The DNA of the CDR3 is TGTGCCAGCAGTTACTCGGGACTCGCCGAAGCTTTCTTT. It specifies CASSYSGLAEAFF.

V gene TRBV29-1 combines with J gene TRBJ2-1, with D tentatively TRBD1 (5 bases). The CDR3 loop spans 11 amino acids. The V end was cut by 6 bases, the J end by 7 bases, with 10 bases between. The V gene's germline CDR1 is SQVTM and CDR2 ANQGSEA. This CDR3 is CSVDAGNEQFF. The CDR3 DNA reads TGCAGCGTGGACGCAGGGAATGAGCAGTTCTTC.

V is TRBV6-5 and J is TRBJ1-4; possible D gene TRBD1, 6 bases. The germline V gene has CDR1 MNHEY and CDR2 SVGAGI. This CDR3 spans 14 amino acids. Trimming removed 9 bases at V and 5 bases at J, with 16 bases between. This chain's CDR3 is CASSRTVLNEKLFF. DNA of the CDR3: TGTGCCAGTAGTCGGACAGTACTCAATGAAAAACTGTTTTTT.

The chain is built from TRBV7-9 and TRBJ2-1; 8 bases agree with TRBD1. CDR1 SEHNR and CDR2 FQNEAQ come from the germline V gene (reference sequence). Unmatched junction bases numbered 16, after V lost 5 bases and J lost 7 bases. The CDR3 runs 17 residues. The CDR3 sequence is CASSPISGQGLLNEQFF. The CDR3 DNA is TGTGCCAGCAGCCCAATCTCCGGACAGGGTCTGTTGAATGAGCAGTTCTTC.

This clone has a single count. In DNA form, the CDR3 reads TGTGCCAGCAGCCTTACTCCGGGACTAAGCACAGATACGCAGTATTTT. Its protein product is CASSLTPGLSTDTQYF. V and J are TRBV14 and TRBJ2-3; 7 nucleotides line up with TRBD2. The CDR3 contains 16 residues. Germline V gives CDR1 SGHDN, CDR2 FVKESK. The V gene end was trimmed by 4 bases and the J gene end by 0 bases; junction bases not matched to a gene: 7.

This chain uses TRBV5-1 with TRBJ1-1; a weak D match, TRBD1 (6 bases). CDR3 length: 13 amino acids. Trimming stripped 0 bases from V and 8 bases from J, with 11 bases between. Germline values: CDR1 SGHRS, CDR2 YFSETQ. The CDR3 nucleotides read TGCGCCAGCAGCTTGGGAACCGGGACAGAAGCTTTCTTT. As protein: CASSLGTGTEAFF.

V and J are TRBV7-5 and TRBJ2-7; the table's D gene call, TRBD1, was not cross checked with the DNA. TRBV7-5 is a recognized pseudogene. The CDR3 contains 15 residues. The CDR3 loop is CVRSPADRGTYEQYF. The DNA of the CDR3 is TGTGTCAGAAGCCCAGCTGACAGGGGGACCTACGAGCAGTACTTC.

This chain joins TRBV7-2 and TRBJ1-6; 7 nucleotides line up with TRBD1. V shed 5 bases, J shed 9 bases, and the junction held 13 bases outside the gene matches. Germline CDR1 SGHTA, CDR2 FQGNSA. The CDR3 totals 16 residues. DNA for the CDR3: TGTGCCAGCAGCCTCAGGGGAAGGGGGCCCGGTTCACCCCTCCACTTT. It encodes CASSLRGRGPGSPLHF.

The rearrangement joins TRBV4-1 to TRBJ2-3, with D possibly matching TRBD1 (6 bases). Trimming removed 1 base from V and 0 bases from J, with 8 bases in between. This CDR3 comprises 15 residues. Germline CDR1 reads MGHRA; CDR2 reads YSYEKL. The CDR3 DNA sequence: TGCGCCAGCAGCCAAGGGGGACAAAGCACAGATACGCAGTATTTT. This encodes CASSQGGQSTDTQYF.

The V and J genes are TRBV19 and TRBJ1-6, with a possible D match to TRBD1 (5 bases). V lost 6 bases and J 7 bases, leaving 13 bases between the germline ends. The CDR3 length is 14 residues. In germline, CDR1 is LNHDA, CDR2 SQIVND (reference sequence). The DNA of the CDR3 is TGTGCCAGTAGCTGGGGCAGCCCGAATTCACCCCTCCACTTT. Encoded protein: CASSWGSPNSPLHF.